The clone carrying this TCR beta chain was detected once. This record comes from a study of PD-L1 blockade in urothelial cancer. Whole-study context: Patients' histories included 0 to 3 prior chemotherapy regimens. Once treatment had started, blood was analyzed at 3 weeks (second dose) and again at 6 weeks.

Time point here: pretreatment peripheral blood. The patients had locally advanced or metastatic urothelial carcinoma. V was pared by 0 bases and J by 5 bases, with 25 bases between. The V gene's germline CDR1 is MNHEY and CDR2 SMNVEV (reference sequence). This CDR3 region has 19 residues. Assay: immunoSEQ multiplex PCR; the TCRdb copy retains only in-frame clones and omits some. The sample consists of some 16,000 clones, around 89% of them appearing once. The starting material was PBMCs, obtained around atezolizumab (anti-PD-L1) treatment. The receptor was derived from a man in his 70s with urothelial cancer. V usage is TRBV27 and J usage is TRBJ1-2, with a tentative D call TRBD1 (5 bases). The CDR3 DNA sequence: TGTGCCAGCAGTTTATCGCGAGCTCCATTCGACAGAGCCCTATATGGCTACACCTTC. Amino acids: CASSLSRAPFDRALYGYTF.